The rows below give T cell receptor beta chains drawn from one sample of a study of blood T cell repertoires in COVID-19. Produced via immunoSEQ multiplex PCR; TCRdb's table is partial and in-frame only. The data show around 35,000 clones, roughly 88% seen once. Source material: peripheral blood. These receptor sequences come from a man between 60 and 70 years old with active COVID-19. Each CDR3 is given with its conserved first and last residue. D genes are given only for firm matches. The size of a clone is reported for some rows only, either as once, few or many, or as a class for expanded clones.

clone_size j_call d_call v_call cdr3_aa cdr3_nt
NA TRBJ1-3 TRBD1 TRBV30 CAWSVRGTVNIYF TGTGCCTGGAGTGTACGAGGGACAGTGAACATATATTTT
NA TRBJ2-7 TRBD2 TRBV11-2 CASSSSRTSGVQYF TGTGCCAGCAGCTCCTCCCGGACTAGCGGGGTGCAGTACTTC
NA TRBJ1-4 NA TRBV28 CASSFPGVGTNEKLFF TGTGCCAGCAGTTTTCCAGGGGTGGGCACTAATGAAAAACTGTTTTTT
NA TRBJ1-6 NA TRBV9 CASSVDDSGGPNSPLHF TGTGCCAGCAGCGTAGACGACAGCGGGGGGCCCAATTCACCCCTCCACTTT
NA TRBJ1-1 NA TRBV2 CASKSEENTEAFF TGTGCCAGCAAGTCGGAGGAGAACACTGAAGCTTTCTTT
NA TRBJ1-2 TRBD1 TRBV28 CASRRPGGSYYGYTF TGTGCCAGCAGGAGGCCAGGGGGCAGTTACTATGGCTACACCTTC
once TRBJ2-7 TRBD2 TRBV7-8 CASSPERDLLPEQYF TGTGCCAGCAGCCCAGAGCGGGACTTACTCCCGGAGCAGTACTTC
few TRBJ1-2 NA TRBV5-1 CASSLNRDGYTF TGCGCCAGCAGCTTGAACAGGGATGGCTACACCTTC
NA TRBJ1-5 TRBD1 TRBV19 CASSRQGGQPQHF TGTGCCAGTAGTCGACAGGGCGGCCAGCCCCAGCATTTT
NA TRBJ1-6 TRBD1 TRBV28 CASSPDRAHSPLHF TGTGCCAGCAGTCCGGACAGGGCCCATTCACCCCTCCACTTT
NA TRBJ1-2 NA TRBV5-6 CASSLWQGLGYTF TGTGCCAGCAGCTTATGGCAGGGCTTAGGCTACACCTTC
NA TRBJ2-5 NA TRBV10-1 CASSEYRQETQYF TGCGCCAGCAGCGAGTATAGACAAGAGACCCAGTACTTC
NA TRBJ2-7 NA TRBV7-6 CASSLVVGGRHEQYF TGTGCCAGCAGCTTAGTGGTAGGGGGTCGGCACGAGCAGTACTTC
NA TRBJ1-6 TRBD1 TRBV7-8 CASSLGSQGAENSPLHF TGTGCCAGCAGCTTAGGTAGCCAGGGGGCGGAAAATTCACCCCTCCACTTT
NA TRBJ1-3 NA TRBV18 CASSPGGIGNTIYF TGTGCCAGCTCACCAGGGGGGATCGGAAACACCATATATTTT
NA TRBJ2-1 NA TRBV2 CASSDTGDEQFF TGTGCCAGCAGTGACACGGGAGATGAGCAGTTCTTC
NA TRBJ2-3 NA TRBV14 CASSQDLTGQVADTQYF TGTGCCAGCAGCCAAGATCTAACAGGGCAGGTAGCAGATACGCAGTATTTT
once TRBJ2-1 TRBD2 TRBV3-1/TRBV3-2 CASSQVGRHLNEQFF TGTGCCAGCAGCCAAGTCGGGAGGCATCTTAATGAGCAGTTCTTC
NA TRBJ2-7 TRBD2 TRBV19 CASSMAGGPGEQYF TGTGCCAGTAGTATGGCGGGAGGGCCGGGAGAGCAGTACTTC
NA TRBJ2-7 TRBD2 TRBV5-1 CASRPGLAGDEQYF TGCGCCAGCAGGCCCGGACTAGCCGGGGACGAGCAGTACTTC
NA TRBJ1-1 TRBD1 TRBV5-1 CASSPDREGTEAFF TGCGCCAGCAGCCCGGACAGGGAGGGCACTGAAGCTTTCTTT
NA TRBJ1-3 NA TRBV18 CASSPGGNGISGNTIYF TGTGCCAGCTCACCAGGAGGGAACGGGATCTCTGGAAACACCATATATTTT
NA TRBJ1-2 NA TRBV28 CASTNIGVYGYTF TGTGCCAGCACGAATATCGGGGTTTATGGCTACACCTTC
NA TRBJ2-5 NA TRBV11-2 CASSLAVEETQYF TGTGCCAGCAGCTTAGCCGTAGAAGAGACCCAGTACTTC
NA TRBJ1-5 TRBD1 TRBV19 CASSGTDDQPQHF TGTGCCAGCTCCGGGACAGATGATCAGCCCCAGCATTTT
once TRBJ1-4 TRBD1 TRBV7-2 CASGQGPNEKLFF TGTGCCAGCGGACAGGGTCCTAATGAAAAACTGTTTTTT
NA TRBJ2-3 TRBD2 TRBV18 CASSPGTSGRATDTQYF TGTGCCAGCTCACCAGGGACTAGCGGGAGGGCGACAGATACGCAGTATTTT
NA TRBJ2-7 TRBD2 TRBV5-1 CASSLGLAGVIEQYF TGCGCCAGCAGCTTGGGTCTAGCGGGAGTTATCGAGCAGTACTTC
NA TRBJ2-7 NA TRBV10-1 CAIAYEQYF TGCGCCATCGCCTACGAGCAGTACTTC
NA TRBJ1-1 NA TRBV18 CASSPLSSGGREAFF TGTGCCAGCTCACCACTCTCCTCGGGTGGTCGTGAAGCTTTCTTT
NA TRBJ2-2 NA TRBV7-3 CASSLIGLAGTGELFF TGTGCCAGCAGCTTAATAGGTCTAGCTGGCACCGGGGAGCTGTTTTTT
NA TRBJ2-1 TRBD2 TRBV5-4 CASSFRREGRKNEQFF TGTGCCAGCAGCTTTCGACGGGAGGGCCGTAAAAATGAGCAGTTCTTC
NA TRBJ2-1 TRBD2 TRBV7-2 CASSVVVGRASYNEQFF TGTGCCAGCAGTGTGGTTGTCGGGAGGGCCTCCTACAATGAGCAGTTCTTC
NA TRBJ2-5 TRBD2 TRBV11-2 CASSSTSGGEETQYF TGTGCCAGCAGCTCGACTAGCGGAGGGGAGGAGACCCAGTACTTC
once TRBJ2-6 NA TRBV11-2 CASSLDRGANVLTF TGTGCCAGCAGCTTAGACAGGGGGGCCAACGTCCTGACTTTC
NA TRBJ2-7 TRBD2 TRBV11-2 CASRQGLAGDYEQYF TGTGCCAGCAGACAAGGACTAGCTGGGGACTACGAGCAGTACTTC
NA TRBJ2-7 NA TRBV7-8 CASSLGQGLNEQYF TGTGCCAGCAGCTTAGGTCAGGGGTTAAACGAGCAGTACTTC